The clone carrying this TCR beta chain has only one observation. The antigen remains unidentified. The germline CDR1 and CDR2 sequences are MGHRA and YSYEKL. CDR3 length: 17 residues. V lost 0 bases and J lost 5; bases outside the gene matches: 8. This sample is drawn from a study of cytomegalovirus exposure and HLA in healthy donors. Study-wide context: The 120 million or so unique TCR beta sequences, from about 179 million T cells, were found by an earlier analysis. Study results and limitations: In a later analysis, an Asian-associated ancestry cluster reportedly showed fewer N-insertions than the roughly 700-donor mean. Cytomegalovirus status, reportedly, was diagnosed with high specificity and sensitivity by the classifier.

This PCR relied on a set of 60 Vbeta primers and 13 Jbeta primers. Sequencing was performed with immunoSEQ multiplex PCR; in TCRdb, only in-frame clones are kept and a portion is missing. The repertoire has about 160,000 clones, 68% of them found once; the top ten carry 1.4% to 1.5%. The chain combines TRBV4-1 with TRBJ2-2; the match to TRBD2 covers 8 bases. The receptor was isolated from a man in his forties or fifties in good health and CMV-seronegative. The specimen was PBMCs. DNA of the CDR3: TGCGCCAGCAGCCAAGATATGGGTCGGGGGGGTACCGGGGAGCTGTTTTTT. Translation: CASSQDMGRGGTGELFF.